This T cell receptor (beta chain) was identified during a study of blood T cell repertoires in COVID-19. Only in-frame clones appear in the TCRdb table, and some are missing; sequencing was by immunoSEQ multiplex PCR. The table has just over 200,000 clones, approximately 84% seen once. The sample consisted of peripheral blood. The source is a man older than 75 with acute or convalescent COVID-19.

The CDR3 is CATRGGASTEAFF. The CDR3 DNA follows: TGTGCCACCCGAGGGGGGGCGTCCACTGAAGCTTTCTTT. V usage is TRBV24-1 and J usage is TRBJ1-1, with a weak D call TRBD1 (6 bases). Germline V CDR1 and CDR2: KGHDR, SFDVKD. Between the trimmed V and J ends, which lost 9 bases and 4 bases, there was a span of 14 bases. The CDR3 is made up of 13 amino acids.